A selection of T cell receptor beta chains follows, all from one sample in a study of blood T cell repertoires in COVID-19. Profiling relied on immunoSEQ multiplex PCR, and the TCRdb table lists in-frame clones only, not all of them. The sample lists over 130,000 clones; roughly 89% were seen once. Sequenced input: peripheral blood. These TCRs come from a man aged 30-40 years with COVID-19, enrolled during active disease. Both conserved end residues are part of each CDR3. Fields, in order: J gene, D gene, clone size, V gene, CDR3 protein, CDR3 DNA. The D gene is left open where the match is weak. Rows give clone size only sometimes, using once, few, many, or a class for an expanded clone.

J: TRBJ1-4
D: .
size: .
V: TRBV18
CDR3: CASSRRGGEKLFF
DNA: TGTGCCAGCTCCCGGCGAGGCGGGGAAAAACTGTTTTTT

J: TRBJ2-1
D: TRBD1
size: .
V: TRBV19
CDR3: CASSSTGGGEQFF
DNA: TGTGCCAGTAGTTCTACAGGGGGCGGTGAGCAGTTCTTC

J: TRBJ2-7
D: .
size: .
V: TRBV7-9
CDR3: CASSLEGRAGQYF
DNA: TGTGCCAGCAGCTTAGAAGGGCGGGCCGGGCAGTACTTC

J: TRBJ2-7
D: .
size: few
V: TRBV7-2
CDR3: CASSQYRDDYEQYF
DNA: TGTGCCAGCAGCCAGTACAGGGACGACTACGAGCAGTACTTC

J: TRBJ1-6
D: TRBD1
size: .
V: TRBV30
CDR3: CASYRDRGLGPQDSPLHF
DNA: TGTGCCTCCTACCGGGACAGGGGGCTCGGGCCCCAGGATTCACCCCTCCACTTT

J: TRBJ2-7
D: .
size: .
V: TRBV5-5
CDR3: CASSLVGGWHEQYF
DNA: TGTGCCAGCAGCTTGGTCGGGGGTTGGCACGAGCAGTACTTC

J: TRBJ2-7
D: .
size: .
V: TRBV27
CDR3: CASSRDSTYEQYF
DNA: TGTGCCAGCAGCCGGGACTCAACCTACGAGCAGTACTTC

J: TRBJ1-5
D: TRBD1
size: .
V: TRBV2
CDR3: CASSGGQTITPQHF
DNA: TGTGCCAGCAGTGGGGGACAGACAATCACCCCCCAGCATTTT

J: TRBJ2-7
D: .
size: .
V: TRBV13
CDR3: CASSLDLSREQYF
DNA: TGTGCCAGCAGCTTAGACCTATCTCGCGAGCAGTACTTC

J: TRBJ2-1
D: .
size: .
V: TRBV7-2
CDR3: CASSPRGMEQFF
DNA: TGTGCCAGCAGCCCTAGGGGGATGGAGCAGTTCTTC